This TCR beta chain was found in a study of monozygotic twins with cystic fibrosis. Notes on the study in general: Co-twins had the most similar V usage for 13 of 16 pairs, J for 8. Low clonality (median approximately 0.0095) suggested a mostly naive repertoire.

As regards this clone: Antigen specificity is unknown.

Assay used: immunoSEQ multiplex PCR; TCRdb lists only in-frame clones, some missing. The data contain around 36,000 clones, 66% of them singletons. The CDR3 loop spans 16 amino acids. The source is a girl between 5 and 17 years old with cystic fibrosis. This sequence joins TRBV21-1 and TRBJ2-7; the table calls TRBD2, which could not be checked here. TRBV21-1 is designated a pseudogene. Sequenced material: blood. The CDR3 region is CASGDDLCGKLYEQYF. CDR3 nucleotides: TGTGCCAGCGGGGACGACTTGTGCGGGAAGCTTTACGAGCAGTACTTC.